Below are 29 T cell receptor beta chains sequenced from a single sample in a study of monozygotic twins with inflammatory bowel disease. TCRdb re-called the 5' RACE reads; every CDR3 protein appears as one record, without DNA. The specimen's table records roughly 200,000 distinct CDR3 sequences. Sequencing was carried out using blood. Receptors originate from a human donor with ulcerative colitis or Crohn's disease, or a healthy co-twin of an affected twin (not recorded which).

The chain has TRBV7-3 and TRBJ2-3; TCRdb reports TRBD1, a call that lacks DNA to check it against. The CDR3 length is 14 residues. The V gene's germline CDR1 is SGHTA and CDR2 FQGTGA. CDR3 in amino acids: CASSSDRASDTQYF. The full variable domain, completed using reference TRBV7-3 and TRBJ2-3, is GAGVSQTPSNKVTEKGKYVELRCDPISGHTALYWYRQSLGQGPEFLIYFQGTGAADDSGLPNDRFFAVRPEGSVSTLKIQRTERGDSAVYLCASSSDRASDTQYFGPGTRLTVL.

The chain couples TRBV20-1 to TRBJ2-3; TCRdb selects TRBD1, and the lack of DNA leaves this call unchecked. Germline CDR1 DFQATT, CDR2 SNEGSKA (reference sequence). The length of the CDR3 is 15 residues. The CDR3 sequence is CSARVAPGNTDTQYF.

The chain couples TRBV5-4 to TRBJ2-5; TCRdb indicates TRBD1, and absent DNA this call remains unverified. CDR3 length equals 15 residues. Per germline, CDR1 SGHNT and CDR2 YYREEE (reference sequence). This CDR3 reads CASSRVGQGQETQYF.

The J gene is TRBJ2-1, the V gene TRBV25-1. Looked up from germline, CDR1 is MGHDK and CDR2 is SYGVNS. This CDR3 contains 12 residues. CDR3 in amino acids: CASRDYYNEQFF.

The chain recombines TRBV5-8 with TRBJ1-5. The CDR3 loop spans 13 amino acids. From germline, CDR1 is SGHTS and CDR2 YDEGEE. The CDR3: CASSFGVNQPQHF.

The chain employs TRBV24-1 and TRBJ2-7; the D call of TRBD1 rests on TCRdb alone, since no DNA is present to check it. Germline loops: CDR1 KGHDR, CDR2 SFDVKD. The CDR3 covers 14 residues. The CDR3: CATSTGGGGYEQYF.

The chain carries TRBV19 and TRBJ2-7; the TCRdb call, TRBD1, lacks DNA for checking. There are 15 residues in the CDR3. The germline V gene encodes CDR1 LNHDA and CDR2 SQIVND (reference sequence). CDR3 protein: CASSLEGAGVREQYF.

This chain joins TRBV4-2 and TRBJ1-1; with no DNA, the TCRdb D assignment of TRBD1 cannot be verified. Germline CDR1 reads LGHNA; CDR2 reads YNFKEQ. The CDR3 length is 12 residues. This CDR3 is CASSSGKGEAFF.

The chain joins TRBV12-3 or TRBV12-4 to TRBJ1-2; absent DNA, TCRdb's TRBD1 call cannot be checked. The CDR3 covers 15 residues. The CDR3 sequence: CASSFNVPRSYGYTF.

The chain couples TRBV18 to TRBJ1-3; the TRBD1 assignment by TCRdb is unverifiable without DNA. Germline V gene lookup returns CDR1 KGHSH and CDR2 LQKENI. This CDR3 is built from 14 residues. The CDR3: CASSDSPSGNTIYF.

J is TRBJ1-1 and V is TRBV19. The CDR3 runs 13 residues. Germline lookup yields CDR1 LNHDA and CDR2 SQIVND (reference sequence). CDR3: CASAWVPNTEAFF.

V usage is TRBV25-1 and J usage is TRBJ2-7; the TCRdb call, TRBD2, lacks DNA for checking. The CDR3 is made up of 17 amino acids. Germline values: CDR1 MGHDK, CDR2 SYGVNS. This chain's CDR3 is CASSEFPARAPRVEQYF.

The CDR3 here is CASRQGVYEQYF. V and J are TRBV27 and TRBJ2-7; TCRdb designates TRBD1, a call that cannot be tested without DNA. CDR1 and CDR2 from the germline V gene are MNHEY and SMNVEV (reference sequence). There are 12 residues in the CDR3.

The V and J genes are TRBV7-2 and TRBJ2-1; the TCRdb D gene call, TRBD1, has no DNA to confirm it. CDR3 length: 13 amino acids. CDR1 SGHTA and CDR2 FQGNSA come from the germline V gene. Here the CDR3 reads CASRWGPNNEQFF.

The chain has TRBV6-5 and TRBJ1-1; TCRdb reports TRBD1, a call that lacks DNA to check it against. The CDR3 runs to 16 residues. Germline V gene data show CDR1 as MNHEY and CDR2 as SVGAGI. The CDR3 region is CASSYGSPTGRTEAFF.

The chain uses TRBV7-7 and TRBJ2-2; there is no DNA to check the TCRdb D call of TRBD1. The CDR3 has 14 amino acids. Germline V lookup: CDR1 SSHAT, CDR2 FNYEAQ (reference sequence). CDR3 amino acids: CASSFHQGVGELFF. The variable domain in full, with the rest retrieved from reference TRBV7-7 and TRBJ2-2, is GAGVSQSPRYKVTKRGQDVTLRCDPISSHATLYWYQQALGQGPEFLTYFNYEAQPDKSGLPSDRFSAERPEGSISTLTIQRTEQRDSAMYRCASSFHQGVGELFFGEGSRLTVL.

The CDR3 sequence is CASSLDSTGNYGYTF. This sequence joins TRBV7-9 and TRBJ1-2; there is no DNA to check the TCRdb D call of TRBD1. This CDR3 spans 15 amino acids. CDR1 is SEHNR and CDR2 is FQNEAQ in the germline V gene (reference sequence).

The V gene is TRBV13, the J gene TRBJ1-6; TCRdb gives TRBD1 as the D gene, but with no DNA this cannot be confirmed. This CDR3 is built from 15 residues. Germline V gives CDR1 PRHDT, CDR2 FYEKMQ (reference sequence). The CDR3 loop reads CASSLFSRVDSPLHF.

J is TRBJ2-3 and V is TRBV11-2; TCRdb calls TRBD1, which cannot be checked without DNA. This CDR3 comprises 18 residues. The V gene's germline CDR1 is SGHAT and CDR2 FQNNGV. The CDR3 loop reads CASSSPGRVKASTDTQYF.

The V call is TRBV18, the J call TRBJ1-5; the D gene TCRdb calls, TRBD1, cannot be checked with no DNA. The CDR3 has 15 residues. Germline V gene data show CDR1 as KGHSH and CDR2 as LQKENI. CDR3: CASSPSTGAVQPQHF.

The J gene is TRBJ1-5, the V gene TRBV20-1; TCRdb's D call, TRBD1, is unchecked because there is no DNA. The CDR3 extends over 12 amino acids. Per the germline V gene, CDR1 is DFQATT and CDR2 is SNEGSKA (reference sequence). The CDR3 loop is CSAETGMQPQHF.

The chain joins TRBV18 to TRBJ1-3. Germline CDR1 reads KGHSH; CDR2 reads LQKENI. There are 16 residues in the CDR3. The CDR3: CASSPTGPSSGNTIYF.

The chain carries TRBV4-1 and TRBJ2-1; TCRdb names TRBD2, which stays unverified in the absence of DNA. In germline, CDR1 is MGHRA, CDR2 YSYEKL. The CDR3 runs to 16 residues. This chain's CDR3 is CASSHEGTSGGHEQFF.

The chain is built from TRBV27 and TRBJ2-7; the D gene TCRdb calls, TRBD2, cannot be checked with no DNA. Per germline, CDR1 MNHEY and CDR2 SMNVEV (reference sequence). The length of the CDR3 is 13 residues. The CDR3 here is CASRRRARYEQYF.

V and J are TRBV5-1 and TRBJ2-2; TCRdb names TRBD1, which stays unverified in the absence of DNA. The germline gives CDR1 SGHRS, CDR2 YFSETQ. The length of the CDR3 is 15 residues. CDR3 residues: CASSFDSVNTGELFF. The entire variable domain, with the rest obtained from reference TRBV5-1 and TRBJ2-2, is as follows: KAGVTQTPRYLIKTRGQQVTLSCSPISGHRSVSWYQQTPGQGLQFLFEYFSETQRNKGNFPGRFSGRQFSNSRSEMNVSTLELGDSALYLCASSFDSVNTGELFFGEGSRLTVL.

The chain recombines TRBV20-1 with TRBJ2-4; the D gene TCRdb calls, TRBD2, cannot be checked with no DNA. Germline CDR1 and CDR2: DFQATT and SNEGSKA (reference sequence). The CDR3 consists of 16 residues. The CDR3: CSARGATGRLQNIQYF.

The genes are TRBV29-1 and TRBJ1-1; the TRBD1 assignment by TCRdb is unverifiable without DNA. This CDR3 has 11 amino acids. Germline V gene lookup returns CDR1 SQVTM and CDR2 ANQGSEA. The CDR3 loop is CSIAPASEAFF. Together with reference TRBV29-1 and TRBJ1-1, the CDR3 gives the full variable domain: SAVISQKPSRDICQRGTSLTIQCQVDSQVTMMFWYRQQPGQSLTLIATANQGSEATYESGFVIDKFPISRPNLTFSTLTVSNMSPEDSSIYLCSIAPASEAFFGQGTRLTVV.

The chain couples TRBV4-2 to TRBJ1-2; TCRdb's D gene call, TRBD1, goes unchecked for lack of DNA. Germline CDR1 reads LGHNA; CDR2 reads YNFKEQ. This CDR3 spans 12 amino acids. This CDR3 reads CASSPGTIGYTF.

This chain links TRBV20-1 with TRBJ2-7; TCRdb's D call of TRBD2 is untestable without DNA. From germline, CDR1 is DFQATT and CDR2 SNEGSKA (reference sequence). The CDR3 contains 14 residues. Here the CDR3 reads CSAPTSPTLGEQYF.